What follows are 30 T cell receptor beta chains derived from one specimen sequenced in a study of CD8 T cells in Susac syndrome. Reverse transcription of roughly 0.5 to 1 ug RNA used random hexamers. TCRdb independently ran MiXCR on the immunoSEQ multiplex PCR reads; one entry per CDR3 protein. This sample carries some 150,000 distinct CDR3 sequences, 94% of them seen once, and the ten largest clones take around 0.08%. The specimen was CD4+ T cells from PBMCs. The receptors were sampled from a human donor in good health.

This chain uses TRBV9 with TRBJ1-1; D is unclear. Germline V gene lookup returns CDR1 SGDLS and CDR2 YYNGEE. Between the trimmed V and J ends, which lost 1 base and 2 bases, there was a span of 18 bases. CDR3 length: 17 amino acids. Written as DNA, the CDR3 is TGTGCCAGCAGCGTACCCCCTGTGTTGGGAGGAAACACTGAAGCTTTCTTT. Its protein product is CASSVPPVLGGNTEAFF.

The CDR3 nucleotides are TGTGCCAGCAGCCTCCCACAGGGTGCAGGAGAAAAACTGTTTTTT. It yields the protein CASSLPQGAGEKLFF. The rearrangement links TRBV28 to TRBJ1-4; possibly TRBD1 for D (6 bases). V gave up 6 bases and J gave up 8 bases, with 19 bases separating them. This CDR3 comprises 15 residues. Germline V gene lookup returns CDR1 MDHEN and CDR2 SYDVKM.

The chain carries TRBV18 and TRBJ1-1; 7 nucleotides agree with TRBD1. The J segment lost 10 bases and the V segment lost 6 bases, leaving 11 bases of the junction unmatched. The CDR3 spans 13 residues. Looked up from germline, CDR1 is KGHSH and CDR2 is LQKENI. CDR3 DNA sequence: TGTGCCAGCTCGGACAGGCTCCGGGACGGAGCTTTCTTT. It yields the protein CASSDRLRDGAFF. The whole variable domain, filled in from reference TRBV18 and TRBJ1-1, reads NAGVMQNPRHLVRRRGQEARLRCSPMKGHSHVYWYRQLPEEGLKFMVYLQKENIIDESGMPKERFSAEFPKEGPSILRIQQVVRGDSAAYFCASSDRLRDGAFFGQGTRLTVV.

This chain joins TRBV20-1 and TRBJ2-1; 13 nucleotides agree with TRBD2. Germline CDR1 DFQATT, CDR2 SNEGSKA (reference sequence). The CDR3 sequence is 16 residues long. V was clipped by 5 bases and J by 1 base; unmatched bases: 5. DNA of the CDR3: TGCAGTGCTTTCGGACTAGCGGGAGCTTCCTACAATGAGCAGTTCTTC. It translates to CSAFGLAGASYNEQFF.

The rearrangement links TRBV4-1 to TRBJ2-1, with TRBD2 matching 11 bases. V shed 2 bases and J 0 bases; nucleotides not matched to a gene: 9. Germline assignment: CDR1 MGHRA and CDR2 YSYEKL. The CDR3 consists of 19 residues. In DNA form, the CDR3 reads TGCGCCAGCAGCCAACGGAGACTAGCGGGACCGAGCTCCTACAATGAGCAGTTCTTC. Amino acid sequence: CASSQRRLAGPSSYNEQFF.

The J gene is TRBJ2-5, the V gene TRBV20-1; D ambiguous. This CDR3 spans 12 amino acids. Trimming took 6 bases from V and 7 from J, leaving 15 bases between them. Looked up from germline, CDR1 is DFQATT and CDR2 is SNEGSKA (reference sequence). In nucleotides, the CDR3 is TGCAGTGCCAGGATCGGTGACGGGACCCAGTACTTC. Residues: CSARIGDGTQYF.

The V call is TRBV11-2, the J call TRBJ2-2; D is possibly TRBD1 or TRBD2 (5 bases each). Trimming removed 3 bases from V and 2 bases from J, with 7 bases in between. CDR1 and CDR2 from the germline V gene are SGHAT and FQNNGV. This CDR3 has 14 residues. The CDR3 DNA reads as TGTGCCAGCAGCTTTGGGGGAAACACCGGGGAGCTGTTTTTT. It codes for CASSFGGNTGELFF.

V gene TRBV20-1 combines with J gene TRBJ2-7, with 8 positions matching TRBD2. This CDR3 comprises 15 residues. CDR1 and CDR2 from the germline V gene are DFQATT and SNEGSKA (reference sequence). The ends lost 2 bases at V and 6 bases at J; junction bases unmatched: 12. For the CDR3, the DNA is TGCAGTGCTAGATTATCCGGGACTAGTAGCTCCGAGCAGTACTTC. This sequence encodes CSARLSGTSSSEQYF.

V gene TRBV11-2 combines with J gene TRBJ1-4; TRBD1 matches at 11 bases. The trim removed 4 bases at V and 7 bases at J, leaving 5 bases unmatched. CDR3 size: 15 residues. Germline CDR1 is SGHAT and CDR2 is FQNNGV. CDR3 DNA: TGTGCCAGCAGCTCCCTCGGGACAGGGGGTGAAAAACTGTTTTTT. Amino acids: CASSSLGTGGEKLFF.

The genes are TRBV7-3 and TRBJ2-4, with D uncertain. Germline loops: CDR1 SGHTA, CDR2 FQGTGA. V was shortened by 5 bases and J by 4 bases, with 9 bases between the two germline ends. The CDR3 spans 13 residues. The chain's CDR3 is CASSPDGKNIQYF. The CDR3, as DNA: TGTGCCAGCAGCCCGGATGGGAAAAACATTCAGTACTTC.

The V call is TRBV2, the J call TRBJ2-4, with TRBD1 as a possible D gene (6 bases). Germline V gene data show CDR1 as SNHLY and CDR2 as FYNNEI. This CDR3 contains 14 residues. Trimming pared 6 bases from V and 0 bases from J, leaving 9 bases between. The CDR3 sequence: CASRGTQAKNIQYF. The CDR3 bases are TGTGCCAGCAGAGGGACACAAGCCAAAAACATTCAGTACTTC.

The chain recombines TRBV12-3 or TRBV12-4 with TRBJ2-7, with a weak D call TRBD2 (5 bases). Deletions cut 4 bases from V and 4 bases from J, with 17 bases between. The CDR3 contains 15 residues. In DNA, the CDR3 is TGTGCCAGCAGTTGGGGAGTGAACAAGTCTTACGAGCAGTACTTC. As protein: CASSWGVNKSYEQYF.

The CDR3 nucleotides read TGTGCCATCAGTGAGTCGACAGGGAATGGCTACACCTTC. This gives the protein CAISESTGNGYTF. The rearrangement links TRBV10-3 to TRBJ1-2; TRBD1 agrees at 7 bases. The ends lost 0 bases at V and 6 bases at J; junction bases unmatched: 1. CDR1 ENHRY and CDR2 SYGVKD come from the germline V gene. There are 13 residues in the CDR3.

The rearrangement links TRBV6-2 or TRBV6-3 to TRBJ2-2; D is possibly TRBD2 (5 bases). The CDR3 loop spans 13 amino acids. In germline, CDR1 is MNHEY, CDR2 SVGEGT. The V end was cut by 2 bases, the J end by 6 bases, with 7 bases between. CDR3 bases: TGTGCCAGCAGTTACCTGGAGGCCGGGGAGCTGTTTTTT. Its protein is CASSYLEAGELFF.

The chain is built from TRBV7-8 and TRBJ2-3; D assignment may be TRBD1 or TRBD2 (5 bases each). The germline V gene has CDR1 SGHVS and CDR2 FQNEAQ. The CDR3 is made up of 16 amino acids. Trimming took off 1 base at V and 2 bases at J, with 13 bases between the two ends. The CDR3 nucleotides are TGTGCCAGCAGCTTAGACAGGACTCACCCCACAGATACGCAGTATTTT. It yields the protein CASSLDRTHPTDTQYF.

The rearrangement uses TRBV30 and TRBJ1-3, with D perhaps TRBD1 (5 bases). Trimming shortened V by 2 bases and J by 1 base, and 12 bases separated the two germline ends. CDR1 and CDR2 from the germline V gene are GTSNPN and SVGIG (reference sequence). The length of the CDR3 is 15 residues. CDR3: CAWSLRQISGNTIYF. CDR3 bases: TGTGCCTGGAGTTTAAGACAGATATCTGGAAACACCATATATTTT.

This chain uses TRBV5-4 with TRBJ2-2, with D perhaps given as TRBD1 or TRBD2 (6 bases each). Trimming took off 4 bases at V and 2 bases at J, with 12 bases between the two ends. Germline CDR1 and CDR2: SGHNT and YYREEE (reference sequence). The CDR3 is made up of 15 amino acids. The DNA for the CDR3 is TGTGCCAGCAGCCCCCCGGGGGCTAACACCGGGGAGCTGTTTTTT. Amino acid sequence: CASSPPGANTGELFF. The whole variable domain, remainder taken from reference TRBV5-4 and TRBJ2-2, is ETGVTQSPTHLIKTRGQQVTLRCSSQSGHNTVSWYQQALGQGPQFIFQYYREEENGRGNFPPRFSGLQFPNYSSELNVNALELDDSALYLCASSPPGANTGELFFGEGSRLTVL.

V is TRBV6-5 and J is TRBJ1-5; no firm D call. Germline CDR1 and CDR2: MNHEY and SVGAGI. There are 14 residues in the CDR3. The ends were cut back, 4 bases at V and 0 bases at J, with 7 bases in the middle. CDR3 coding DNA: TGTGCCAGCAGTTCAAGGTATAGCAATCAGCCCCAGCATTTT. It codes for CASSSRYSNQPQHF.

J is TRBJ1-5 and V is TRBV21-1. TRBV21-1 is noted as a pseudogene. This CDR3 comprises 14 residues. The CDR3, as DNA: TGTGCCAGCAGCAAAGACGTGATCACCCCACCCCAGCATTTT. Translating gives CASSKDVITPPQHF.

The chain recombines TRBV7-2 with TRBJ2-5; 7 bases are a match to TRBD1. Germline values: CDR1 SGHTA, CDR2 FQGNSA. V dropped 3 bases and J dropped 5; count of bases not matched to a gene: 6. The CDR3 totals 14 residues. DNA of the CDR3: TGTGCCAGCAGCTTGTTCGGGACAGACGAGACCCAGTACTTC. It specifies CASSLFGTDETQYF.

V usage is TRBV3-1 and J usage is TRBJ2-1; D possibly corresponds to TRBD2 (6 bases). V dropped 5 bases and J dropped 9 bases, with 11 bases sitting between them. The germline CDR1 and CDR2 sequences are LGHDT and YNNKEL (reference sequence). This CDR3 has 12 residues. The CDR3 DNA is TGTGCCAGCAGCGGTGGGGGAGGTGAGCAGTTCTTC. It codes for CASSGGGGEQFF.

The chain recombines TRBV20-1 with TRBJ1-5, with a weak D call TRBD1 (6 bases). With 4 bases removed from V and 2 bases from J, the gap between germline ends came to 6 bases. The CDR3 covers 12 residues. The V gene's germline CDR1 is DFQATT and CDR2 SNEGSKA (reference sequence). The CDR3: CSANRGNQPQHF. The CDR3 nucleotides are TGCAGTGCTAACAGGGGCAATCAGCCCCAGCATTTT.

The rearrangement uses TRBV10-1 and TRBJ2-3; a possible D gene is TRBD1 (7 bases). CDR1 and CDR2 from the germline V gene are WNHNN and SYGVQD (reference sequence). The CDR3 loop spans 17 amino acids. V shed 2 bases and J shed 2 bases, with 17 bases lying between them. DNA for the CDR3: TGCGCCAGCAGTGAGCCCGCGGGAACAGGGGTCACAGATACGCAGTATTTT. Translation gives CASSEPAGTGVTDTQYF.

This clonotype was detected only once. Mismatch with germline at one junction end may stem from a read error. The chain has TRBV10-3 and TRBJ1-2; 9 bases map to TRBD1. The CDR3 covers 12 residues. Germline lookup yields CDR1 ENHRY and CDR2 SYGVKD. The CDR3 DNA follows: TGTGCCATCGGTGACAGGGGGGAAGGCTACACCTTC. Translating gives CAIGDRGEGYTF.

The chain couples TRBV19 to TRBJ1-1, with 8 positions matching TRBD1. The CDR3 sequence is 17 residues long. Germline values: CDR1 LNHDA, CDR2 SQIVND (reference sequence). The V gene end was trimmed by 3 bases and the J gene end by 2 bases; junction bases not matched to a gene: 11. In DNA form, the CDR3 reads TGTGCCAGTAGTATGTCCGGGACAGGCCGAATTAACACTGAAGCTTTCTTT. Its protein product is CASSMSGTGRINTEAFF.

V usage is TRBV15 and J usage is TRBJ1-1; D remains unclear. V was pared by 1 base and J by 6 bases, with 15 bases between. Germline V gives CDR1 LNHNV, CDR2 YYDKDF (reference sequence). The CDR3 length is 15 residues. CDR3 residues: CATSRVVKKGAEAFF. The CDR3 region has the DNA TGTGCCACCAGCAGAGTGGTGAAAAAGGGTGCTGAAGCTTTCTTT.

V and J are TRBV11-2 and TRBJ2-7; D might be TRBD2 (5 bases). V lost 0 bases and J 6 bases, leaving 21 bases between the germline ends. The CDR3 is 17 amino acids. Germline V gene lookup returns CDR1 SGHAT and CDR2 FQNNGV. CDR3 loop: CASSLDVPRVGGSEQYF. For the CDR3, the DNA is TGTGCCAGCAGCTTAGATGTACCGAGGGTCGGAGGATCCGAGCAGTACTTC.

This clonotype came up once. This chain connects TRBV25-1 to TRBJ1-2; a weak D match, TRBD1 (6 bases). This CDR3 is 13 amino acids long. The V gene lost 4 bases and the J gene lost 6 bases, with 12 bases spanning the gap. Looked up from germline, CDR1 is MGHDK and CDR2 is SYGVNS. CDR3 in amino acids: CASSVEGVHGYTF. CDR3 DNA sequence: TGTGCCAGCAGTGTGGAGGGGGTTCATGGCTACACCTTC.

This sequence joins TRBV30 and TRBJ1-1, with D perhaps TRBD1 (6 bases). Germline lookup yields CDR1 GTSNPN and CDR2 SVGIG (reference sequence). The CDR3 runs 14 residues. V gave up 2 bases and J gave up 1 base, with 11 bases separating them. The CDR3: CAWSLGHPNTEAFF. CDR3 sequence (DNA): TGTGCCTGGAGTTTGGGACACCCGAACACTGAAGCTTTCTTT.

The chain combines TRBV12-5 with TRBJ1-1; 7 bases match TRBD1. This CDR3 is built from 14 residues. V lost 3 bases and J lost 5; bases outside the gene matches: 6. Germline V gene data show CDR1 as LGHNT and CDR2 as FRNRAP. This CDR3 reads CASGLGGAGTEAFF. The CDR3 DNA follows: TGTGCTAGTGGTTTAGGGGGCGCAGGAACTGAAGCTTTCTTT.